One and the same sample provided the 14 T cell receptor beta chains below, sequenced in a study of T cell changes during pregnancy in multiple sclerosis. Clones were sequenced by immunoSEQ multiplex PCR, and TCRdb holds only the in-frame ones, with some missing. The sample lists under 80,000 clones; about 95% were seen once. Sequenced here: peripheral blood, sampled in the third trimester of pregnancy. The source of these receptors is a female donor with multiple sclerosis, enrolled in a pregnancy study.

This clone was seen just once. The rearrangement uses TRBV9 and TRBJ1-1; 7 bases fit TRBD1. This CDR3 comprises 15 residues. Germline lookup yields CDR1 SGDLS and CDR2 YYNGEE. J was trimmed by 1 base and V by 0 bases; bases with no gene match: 3. The CDR3 DNA follows: TGTGCCAGCAGCGTAGAAGGGGGCCAGAACACTGAAGCTTTCTTT. Encoded protein: CASSVEGGQNTEAFF.

The rearrangement joins TRBV7-6 to TRBJ2-7, with a tentative D call TRBD1 (5 bases). Per the germline V gene, CDR1 is SGHVS and CDR2 is FNYEAQ. The CDR3 sequence is 13 residues long. Trimming took 1 base from V and 6 from J, leaving 10 bases between them. CDR3 bases: TGTGCCAGCAGCTTAGTTCAGGGCCTCGAGCAGTACTTC. Translating gives CASSLVQGLEQYF.

This clone was picked up one time. A read error may produce the germline difference seen at one junction end. The V gene is TRBV7-9, the J gene TRBJ2-7, with 8 bases matching TRBD1. The CDR3 length is 14 residues. Germline assignment: CDR1 SEHNR and CDR2 FQNEAQ (reference sequence). CDR3 DNA: TGTGCCAGCTCACATTCGGCCCAGGGGGCGAAGAGCGACTTC. This sequence encodes CASSHSAQGAKSDF.

The chain carries TRBV9 and TRBJ1-4; weak D call: TRBD1 (5 bases). Per the germline V gene, CDR1 is SGDLS and CDR2 is YYNGEE. V gave up 0 bases and J gave up 5 bases, with 8 bases separating them. This CDR3 is built from 14 residues. The CDR3, as DNA: TGTGCCAGCAGCGTAGGGCAGGGCAATGAAAAACTGTTTTTT. It is translated as CASSVGQGNEKLFF.

The chain links TRBV4-1 to TRBJ1-1, with D tentatively TRBD1 (5 bases). The CDR3 is 18 residues long. Germline CDR1 MGHRA, CDR2 YSYEKL. V shed 0 bases and J shed 3 bases, with 20 bases lying between them. The CDR3 region is CASSQEPPTVGRHTEAFF. The CDR3 region has the DNA TGCGCCAGCAGCCAAGAGCCCCCGACAGTGGGAAGGCACACTGAAGCTTTCTTT.

The CDR3 region has the DNA TGTGCCAGCAGCTCGGGGTATGGCTACACCTTC. It codes for CASSSGYGYTF. V gene TRBV7-2 combines with J gene TRBJ1-2; no firm D call. Germline loops: CDR1 SGHTA, CDR2 FQGNSA. CDR3 length equals 11 residues. The V and J ends lost 4 bases and 5 bases respectively, with 5 bases between them.

V and J are TRBV7-2 and TRBJ1-3; 7 bases are a match to TRBD1. CDR3 length equals 14 residues. From germline, CDR1 is SGHTA and CDR2 FQGNSA. J gave up 4 bases and V 5 bases, and 5 bases lay outside the gene matches. CDR3 in amino acids: CASSPTGLGNTIYF. The CDR3 DNA reads as TGTGCCAGCAGCCCGACAGGGCTCGGAAACACCATATATTTT.

This chain connects TRBV7-8 to TRBJ1-6, with D possibly TRBD1 on 6 matching bases. The CDR3 sequence is 16 residues long. V lost 3 bases, J lost 5 bases, and 14 bases lay in between. Germline V gene sequence: CDR1 SGHVS, CDR2 FQNEAQ. The CDR3 reads CASSLDRRLNNSPLHF. CDR3 nucleotides: TGTGCCAGCAGCTTGGACAGACGTCTCAATAATTCACCCCTCCACTTT.

The chain uses TRBV5-4 and TRBJ1-1; D is possibly TRBD1 (6 bases). The CDR3 runs 15 residues. Germline lookup yields CDR1 SGHNT and CDR2 YYREEE (reference sequence). With 0 bases removed from V and 1 base from J, the gap between germline ends came to 10 bases. DNA for the CDR3: TGTGCCAGCAGCTTGGGTTCGACAGGGAACACTGAAGCTTTCTTT. As protein: CASSLGSTGNTEAFF.

The chain couples TRBV9 to TRBJ1-2; D not resolved. Per the germline V gene, CDR1 is SGDLS and CDR2 is YYNGEE. CDR3 length: 15 residues. Trimming took off 0 bases at V and 2 bases at J, with 11 bases between the two ends. DNA for the CDR3: TGTGCCAGCAGCGTAGGCGGCAGCCCCAACTATGGCTACACCTTC. It is translated as CASSVGGSPNYGYTF. Variable domain in full (rest from reference TRBV9 and TRBJ1-2): DSGVTQTPKHLITATGQRVTLRCSPRSGDLSVYWYQQSLDQGLQFLIQYYNGEERAKGNILERFSAQQFPDLHSELNLSSLELGDSALYFCASSVGGSPNYGYTFGSGTRLTVV.

V gene TRBV29-1 combines with J gene TRBJ2-7; D may be TRBD2 (7 bases). The CDR3 has 14 residues. V gave up 5 bases and J gave up 5 bases, with 19 bases separating them. Per the germline V gene, CDR1 is SQVTM and CDR2 is ANQGSEA. The CDR3 nucleotides are TGCAGCGTTCGCGGGGGAGGGGGTGGACACGAGCAGTACTTC. Translated, it gives CSVRGGGGGHEQYF.

This chain uses TRBV9 with TRBJ2-3, with a weak D call TRBD1 (5 bases). V shed 2 bases and J shed 5 bases, with 9 bases lying between them. This CDR3 is 13 amino acids long. In germline, CDR1 is SGDLS, CDR2 YYNGEE. The CDR3 spells CASSVDSRDTQYF. The CDR3 DNA reads as TGTGCCAGCAGCGTCGACAGCCGAGATACGCAGTATTTT.

CDR3 sequence reads: CASSPLVGGGEKLFF. As DNA, the CDR3 is TGTGCCAGCTCACCATTGGTCGGAGGCGGTGAAAAACTGTTTTTT. The chain links TRBV18 to TRBJ1-4; D call uncertain. The CDR3 loop spans 15 amino acids. The V gene's germline CDR1 is KGHSH and CDR2 LQKENI. V was pared by 2 bases and J by 7 bases, with 14 bases between. Combining the CDR3 with reference TRBV18 and TRBJ1-4 gives the whole variable domain NAGVMQNPRHLVRRRGQEARLRCSPMKGHSHVYWYRQLPEEGLKFMVYLQKENIIDESGMPKERFSAEFPKEGPSILRIQQVVRGDSAAYFCASSPLVGGGEKLFFGSGTQLSVL.

The chain uses TRBV19 and TRBJ1-6, with 8 bases identical to TRBD1. The germline V gene has CDR1 LNHDA and CDR2 SQIVND (reference sequence). V was pared by 5 bases and J by 10 bases, with 10 bases of the junction left unmatched. The CDR3 consists of 15 residues. CDR3 in amino acids: CASSPRTGIGSPLHF. The CDR3 DNA sequence: TGTGCCAGTAGTCCTAGGACAGGGATAGGATCACCCCTCCACTTT.